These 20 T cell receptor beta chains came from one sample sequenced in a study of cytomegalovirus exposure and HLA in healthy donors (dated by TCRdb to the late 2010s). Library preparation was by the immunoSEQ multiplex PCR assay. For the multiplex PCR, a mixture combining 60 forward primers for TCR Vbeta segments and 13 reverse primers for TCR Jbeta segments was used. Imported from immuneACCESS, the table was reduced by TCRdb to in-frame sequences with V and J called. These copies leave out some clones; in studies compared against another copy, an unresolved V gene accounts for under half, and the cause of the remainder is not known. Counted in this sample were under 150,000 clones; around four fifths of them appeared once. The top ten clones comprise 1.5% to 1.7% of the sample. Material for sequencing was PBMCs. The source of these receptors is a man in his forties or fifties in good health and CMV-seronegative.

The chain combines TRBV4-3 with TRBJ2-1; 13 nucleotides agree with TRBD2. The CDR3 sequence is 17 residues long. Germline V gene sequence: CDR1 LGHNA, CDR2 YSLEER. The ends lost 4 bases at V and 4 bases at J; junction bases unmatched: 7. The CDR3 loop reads CASSPRGLAGIYNEQFF. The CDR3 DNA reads TGCGCCAGCAGCCCTAGGGGACTAGCGGGGATATACAATGAGCAGTTCTTC.

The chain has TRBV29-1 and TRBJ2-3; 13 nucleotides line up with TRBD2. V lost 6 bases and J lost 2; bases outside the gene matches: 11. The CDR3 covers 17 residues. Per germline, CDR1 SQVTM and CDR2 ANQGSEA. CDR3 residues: CSVDLSGTSGVTDTQYF. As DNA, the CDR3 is TGCAGCGTGGATCTCTCCGGGACTAGCGGGGTCACAGATACGCAGTATTTT.

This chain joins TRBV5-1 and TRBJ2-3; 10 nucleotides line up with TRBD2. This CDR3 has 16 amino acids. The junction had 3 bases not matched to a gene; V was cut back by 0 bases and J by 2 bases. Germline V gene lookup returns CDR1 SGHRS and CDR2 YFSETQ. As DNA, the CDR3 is TGCGCCAGCAGCTTGGAACTAGCGGGACCCACAGATACGCAGTATTTT. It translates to CASSLELAGPTDTQYF.

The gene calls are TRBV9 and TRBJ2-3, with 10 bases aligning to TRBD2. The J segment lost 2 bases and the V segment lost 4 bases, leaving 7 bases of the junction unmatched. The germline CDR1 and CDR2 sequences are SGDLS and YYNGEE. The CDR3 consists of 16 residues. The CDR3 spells CASSPGLAVNTDTQYF. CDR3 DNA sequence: TGTGCCAGCAGCCCCGGACTAGCGGTGAACACAGATACGCAGTATTTT. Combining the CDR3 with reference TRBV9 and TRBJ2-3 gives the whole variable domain DSGVTQTPKHLITATGQRVTLRCSPRSGDLSVYWYQQSLDQGLQFLIQYYNGEERAKGNILERFSAQQFPDLHSELNLSSLELGDSALYFCASSPGLAVNTDTQYFGPGTRLTVL.

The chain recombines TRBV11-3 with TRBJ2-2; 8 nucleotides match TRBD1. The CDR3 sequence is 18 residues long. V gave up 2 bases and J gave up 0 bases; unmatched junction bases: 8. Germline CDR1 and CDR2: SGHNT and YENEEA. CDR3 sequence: CASSLTFRGPSNTGELFF. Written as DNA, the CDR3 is TGTGCCAGCAGCTTAACTTTCAGGGGGCCTTCGAACACCGGGGAGCTGTTTTTT.

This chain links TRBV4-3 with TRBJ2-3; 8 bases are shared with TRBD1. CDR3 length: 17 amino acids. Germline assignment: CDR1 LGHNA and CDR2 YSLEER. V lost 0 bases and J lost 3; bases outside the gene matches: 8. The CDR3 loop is CASSQDPGQGGTDTQYF. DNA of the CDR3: TGCGCCAGCAGCCAAGATCCCGGACAGGGCGGTACAGATACGCAGTATTTT.

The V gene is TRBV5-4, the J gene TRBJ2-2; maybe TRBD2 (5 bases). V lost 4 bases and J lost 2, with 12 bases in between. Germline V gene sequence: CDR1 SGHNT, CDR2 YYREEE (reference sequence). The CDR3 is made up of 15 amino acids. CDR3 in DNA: TGTGCCAGCAGCCCCACCCTAGCAAACACCGGGGAGCTGTTTTTT. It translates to CASSPTLANTGELFF.

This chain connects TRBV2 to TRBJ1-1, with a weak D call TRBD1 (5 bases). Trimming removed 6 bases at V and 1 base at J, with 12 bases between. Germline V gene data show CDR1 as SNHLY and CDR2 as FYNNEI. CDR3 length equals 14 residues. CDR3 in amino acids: CASRGPRTNTEAFF. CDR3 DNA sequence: TGTGCCAGCAGGGGGCCCAGGACGAACACTGAAGCTTTCTTT.

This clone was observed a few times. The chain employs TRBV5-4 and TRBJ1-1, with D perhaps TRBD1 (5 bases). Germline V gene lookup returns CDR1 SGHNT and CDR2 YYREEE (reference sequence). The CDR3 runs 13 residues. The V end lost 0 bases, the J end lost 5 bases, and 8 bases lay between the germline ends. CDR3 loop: CASSLERGTEAFF. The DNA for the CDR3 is TGTGCCAGCAGCTTGGAAAGGGGAACTGAAGCTTTCTTT.

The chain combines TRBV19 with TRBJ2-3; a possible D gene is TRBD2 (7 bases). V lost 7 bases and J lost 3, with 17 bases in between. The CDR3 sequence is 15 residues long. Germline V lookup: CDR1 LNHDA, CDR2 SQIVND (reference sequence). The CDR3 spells CASILSGDTTDTQYF. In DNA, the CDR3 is TGTGCCAGTATTCTAAGCGGGGACACGACAGATACGCAGTATTTT. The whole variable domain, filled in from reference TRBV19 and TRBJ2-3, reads DGGITQSPKYLFRKEGQNVTLSCEQNLNHDAMYWYRQDPGQGLRLIYYSQIVNDFQKGDIAEGYSVSREKKESFPLTVTSAQKNPTAFYLCASILSGDTTDTQYFGPGTRLTVL.

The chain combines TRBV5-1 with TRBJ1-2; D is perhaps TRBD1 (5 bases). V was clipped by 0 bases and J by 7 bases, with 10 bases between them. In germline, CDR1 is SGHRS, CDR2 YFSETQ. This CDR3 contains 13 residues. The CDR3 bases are TGCGCCAGCAGCTTGGTAGGGGCAATTGGCTACACCTTC. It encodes CASSLVGAIGYTF.

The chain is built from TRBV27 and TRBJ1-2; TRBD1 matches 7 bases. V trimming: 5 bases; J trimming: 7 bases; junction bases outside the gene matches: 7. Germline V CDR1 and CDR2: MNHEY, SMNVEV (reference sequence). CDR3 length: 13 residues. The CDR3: CASSTTGVAGYTF. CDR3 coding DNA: TGTGCCAGCAGTACCACAGGGGTCGCTGGCTACACCTTC.

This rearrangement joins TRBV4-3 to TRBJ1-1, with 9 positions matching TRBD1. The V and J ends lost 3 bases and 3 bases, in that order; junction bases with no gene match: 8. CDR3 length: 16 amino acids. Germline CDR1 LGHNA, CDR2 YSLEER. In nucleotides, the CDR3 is TGCGCCAGCAGCCAGGCCCGGACAGGGGAGGACACTGAAGCTTTCTTT. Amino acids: CASSQARTGEDTEAFF.

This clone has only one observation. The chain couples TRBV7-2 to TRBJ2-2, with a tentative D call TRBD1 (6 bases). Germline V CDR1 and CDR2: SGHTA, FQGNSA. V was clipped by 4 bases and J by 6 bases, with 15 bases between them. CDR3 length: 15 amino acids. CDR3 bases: TGTGCCAGCAGCTCACCAGCGACAGGCCCCGGGGAGCTGTTTTTT. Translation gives CASSSPATGPGELFF.

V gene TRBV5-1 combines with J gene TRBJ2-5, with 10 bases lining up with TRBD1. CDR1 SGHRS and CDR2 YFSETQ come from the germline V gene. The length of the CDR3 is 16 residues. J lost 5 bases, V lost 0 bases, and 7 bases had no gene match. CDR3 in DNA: TGCGCCAGCAGCTTGGAACTGACAGGGGGCAGGGAGACCCAGTACTTC. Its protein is CASSLELTGGRETQYF.

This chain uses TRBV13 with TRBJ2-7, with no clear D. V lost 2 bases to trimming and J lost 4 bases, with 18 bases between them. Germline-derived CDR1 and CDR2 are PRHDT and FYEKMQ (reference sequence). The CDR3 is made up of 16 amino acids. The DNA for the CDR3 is TGTGCCAGCAGCTTATCCAACCGGAACAGACCATACGAGCAGTACTTC. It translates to CASSLSNRNRPYEQYF.

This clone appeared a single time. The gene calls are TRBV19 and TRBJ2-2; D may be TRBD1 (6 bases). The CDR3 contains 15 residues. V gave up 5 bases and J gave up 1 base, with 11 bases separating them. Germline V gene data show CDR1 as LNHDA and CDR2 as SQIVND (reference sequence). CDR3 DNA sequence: TGTGCCAGTAGTGAGAAACAGGGGAACACCGGGGAGCTGTTTTTT. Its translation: CASSEKQGNTGELFF.

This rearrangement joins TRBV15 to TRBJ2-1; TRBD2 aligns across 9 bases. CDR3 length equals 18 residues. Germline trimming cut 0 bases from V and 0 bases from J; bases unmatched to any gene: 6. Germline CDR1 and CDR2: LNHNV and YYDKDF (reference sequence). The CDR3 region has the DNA TGTGCCACCAGCAGAGAGGCTAGCGGGACGAGCTCCTACAATGAGCAGTTCTTC. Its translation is CATSREASGTSSYNEQFF.

CDR3 residues: CASSLGSSGANVLTF. The CDR3 bases are TGTGCCAGCTCCCTAGGGAGCTCTGGGGCCAACGTCCTGACTTTC. The V gene is TRBV28, the J gene TRBJ2-6; D perhaps matches TRBD2 (5 bases). This CDR3 has 15 amino acids. Trimming left V 8 bases short and J 0 bases short, with 11 bases between. Germline CDR1 reads MDHEN; CDR2 reads SYDVKM.

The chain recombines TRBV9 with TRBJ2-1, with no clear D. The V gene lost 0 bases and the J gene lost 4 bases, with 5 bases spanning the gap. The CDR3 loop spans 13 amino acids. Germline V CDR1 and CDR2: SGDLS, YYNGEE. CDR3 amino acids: CASSVEQYNEQFF. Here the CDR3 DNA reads TGTGCCAGCAGCGTAGAACAGTACAATGAGCAGTTCTTC.